This T cell receptor beta chain was captured by sequencing in a study of shared clonotypes between healthy human individuals. The CDR3 is 17 residues long. Trimming removed 3 bases from V and 0 bases from J, with 18 bases in between. From germline, CDR1 is KGHSH and CDR2 LQKENI. It was roughly 190 ng DNA, around 32,000 T cell genomes, that sorted-subset replicate PCRs used. The repertoire was sequenced with immunoSEQ multiplex PCR; TCRdb's copy has only in-frame clones and lacks some. The table includes about 680,000 clones, about three quarters detected once. Sequencing was performed on memory CD4+ T cells sorted from blood. Subset: CD45RA-negative fraction. The TCR sequence derives from a young woman in good health. The V gene is TRBV18, the J gene TRBJ2-7; tentatively, D is TRBD1 or TRBD2 (5 bases each). CDR3 loop: CASSPPTRGGSSYEQYF. In DNA, the CDR3 is TGTGCCAGCTCACCTCCTACTCGTGGGGGAAGCTCCTACGAGCAGTACTTC.